The T cell receptor beta chain described here comes from a study of T cell responses to AZD1222 COVID-19 vaccine. Method: immunoSEQ multiplex PCR; TCRdb's copy keeps in-frame clones and lacks some. The table shows tens of thousands of clones, with about 85% occurring only once. CDR1 is PRHDT and CDR2 is FYEKMQ in the germline V gene (reference sequence). The V segment lost 5 bases and the J segment 8 bases; nucleotides outside the gene matches: 7. CDR3 length: 14 amino acids. The sequences come from peripheral blood, collected on day 0 of AZD1222 vaccination. This clonotype was obtained from an adult in good health. This chain uses TRBV13 with TRBJ2-1, with TRBD1 identical over 9 bases. The CDR3 region has the DNA TGTGCCAGCAGCCCCTGGACAGGGGATGATGAGCAGTTCTTC. The encoded protein is CASSPWTGDDEQFF.